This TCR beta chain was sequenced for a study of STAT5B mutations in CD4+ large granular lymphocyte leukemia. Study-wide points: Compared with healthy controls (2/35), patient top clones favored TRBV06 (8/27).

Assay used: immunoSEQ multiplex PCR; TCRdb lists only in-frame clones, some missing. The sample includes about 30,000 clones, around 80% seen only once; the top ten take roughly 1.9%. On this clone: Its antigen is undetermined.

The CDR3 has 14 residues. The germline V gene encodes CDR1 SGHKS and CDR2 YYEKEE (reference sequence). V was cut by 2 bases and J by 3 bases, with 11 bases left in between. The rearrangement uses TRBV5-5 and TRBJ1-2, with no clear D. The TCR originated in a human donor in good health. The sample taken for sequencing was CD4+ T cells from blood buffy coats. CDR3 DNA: TGTGCCAGCAGCTTCGCGGAACCCCACTATGGCTACACCTTC. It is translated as CASSFAEPHYGYTF.